This T cell receptor (beta chain) was captured by sequencing in a study of T cell responses to AZD1222 COVID-19 vaccine. The germline CDR1 and CDR2 sequences are SGDLS and YYNGEE. The CDR3 loop spans 16 amino acids. V was cut by 3 bases and J by 3 bases, with 18 bases left in between. The study, taken as a whole, reports: Nearly half of unique spike-specific TCRs reportedly avoided B.1.351 and B.1.1.7 mutated regions. Seropositive at baseline were only six AZD1222 recipients.

Turning to this clone: The antigen remains undetermined.

The repertoire was sequenced with immunoSEQ multiplex PCR; TCRdb's copy has only in-frame clones and lacks some. Counted here are 160,000 or so clones, 80% to 95% occurring once; the ten biggest clones make up 4.4%. This TCR was recovered from an adult in good health. The input for sequencing was peripheral blood, taken on day 0 of AZD1222 vaccination. The chain is built from TRBV9 and TRBJ2-5, with a possible D match to TRBD2 (6 bases). The CDR3 nucleotides are TGTGCCAGCAGCGCCCGTGCGGGGACGGGGAAAGAGACCCAGTACTTC. It translates to CASSARAGTGKETQYF.